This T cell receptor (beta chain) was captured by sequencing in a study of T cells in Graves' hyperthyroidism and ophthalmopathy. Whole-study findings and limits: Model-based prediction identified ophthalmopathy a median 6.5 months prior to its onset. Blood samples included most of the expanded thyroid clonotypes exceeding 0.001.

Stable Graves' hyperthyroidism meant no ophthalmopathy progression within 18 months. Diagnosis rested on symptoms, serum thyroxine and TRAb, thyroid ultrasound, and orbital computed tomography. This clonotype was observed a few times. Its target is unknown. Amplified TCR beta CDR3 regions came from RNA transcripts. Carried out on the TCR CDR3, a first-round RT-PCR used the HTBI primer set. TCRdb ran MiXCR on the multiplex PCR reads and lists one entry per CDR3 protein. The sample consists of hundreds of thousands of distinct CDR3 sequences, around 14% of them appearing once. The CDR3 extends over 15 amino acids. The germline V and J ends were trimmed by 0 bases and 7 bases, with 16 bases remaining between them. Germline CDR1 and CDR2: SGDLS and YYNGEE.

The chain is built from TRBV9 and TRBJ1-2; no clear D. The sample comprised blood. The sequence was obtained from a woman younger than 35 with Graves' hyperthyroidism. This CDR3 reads CASSVVIPGSSGYTF. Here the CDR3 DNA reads TGTGCCAGCAGCGTAGTCATCCCAGGATCAAGTGGCTACACCTTC.